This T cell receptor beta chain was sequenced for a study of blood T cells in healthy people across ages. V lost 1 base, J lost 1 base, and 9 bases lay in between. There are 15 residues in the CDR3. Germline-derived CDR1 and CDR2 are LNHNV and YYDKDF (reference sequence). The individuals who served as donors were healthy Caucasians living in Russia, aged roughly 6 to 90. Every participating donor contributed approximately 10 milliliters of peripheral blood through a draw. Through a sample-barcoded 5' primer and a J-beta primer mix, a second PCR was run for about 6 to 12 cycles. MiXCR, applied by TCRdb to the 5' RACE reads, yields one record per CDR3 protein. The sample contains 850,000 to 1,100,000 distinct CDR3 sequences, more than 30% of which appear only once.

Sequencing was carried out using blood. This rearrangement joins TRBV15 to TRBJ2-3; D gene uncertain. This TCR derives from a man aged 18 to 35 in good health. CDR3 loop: CATSRGQGGTDTQYF. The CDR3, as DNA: TGTGCCACCAGCAGAGGACAAGGAGGCACAGATACGCAGTATTTT.